The clone carrying this T cell receptor beta chain was observed a few times. What it binds is not known. TCR beta cDNA libraries included unique molecular identifiers. One entry per CDR3 protein results from TCRdb running MiXCR on the PCR reads. The table records about 800,000 distinct CDR3 sequences, 30% of them present only once. The record originates from a study of post-analysis software for immune sequencing data. Findings of the study overall: The five TRBV segments detected at higher frequency in patients than in controls included TRBV5-6, TRBV5-1 and TRBV20-1.

The germline gives CDR1 SGHTA, CDR2 FQGNSA. The CDR3 totals 14 residues. V lost 5 bases and J lost 5, with 16 bases in between. This chain links TRBV7-2 with TRBJ2-7; TRBD2 is a possible D gene (7 bases). Sequencing was done on a sample of blood. The receptor was isolated from a girl aged 10-17 years with multiple sclerosis. This chain's CDR3 is CASSQDGGQDEQYF. DNA for the CDR3: TGTGCCAGCAGCCAAGACGGGGGGCAGGACGAGCAGTACTTC. The full variable domain, with the rest looked up from reference TRBV7-2 and TRBJ2-7, is GAGVSQSPSNKVTEKGKDVELRCDPISGHTALYWYRQSLGQGLEFLIYFQGNSAPDKSGLPSDRFSAERTGGSVSTLTIQRTQQEDSAVYLCASSQDGGQDEQYFGPGTRLTVT.